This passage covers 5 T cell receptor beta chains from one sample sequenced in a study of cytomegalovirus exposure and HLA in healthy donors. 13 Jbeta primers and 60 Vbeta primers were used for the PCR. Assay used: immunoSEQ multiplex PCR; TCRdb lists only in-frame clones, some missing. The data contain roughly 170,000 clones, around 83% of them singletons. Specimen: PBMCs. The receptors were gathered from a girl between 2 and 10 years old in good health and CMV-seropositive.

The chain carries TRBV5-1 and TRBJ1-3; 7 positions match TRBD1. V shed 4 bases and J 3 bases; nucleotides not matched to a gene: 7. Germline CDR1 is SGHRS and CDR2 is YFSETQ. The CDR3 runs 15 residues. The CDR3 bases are TGCGCCAGCAGCCCCGCGACAGGGAGTGGAAACACCATATATTTT. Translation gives CASSPATGSGNTIYF.

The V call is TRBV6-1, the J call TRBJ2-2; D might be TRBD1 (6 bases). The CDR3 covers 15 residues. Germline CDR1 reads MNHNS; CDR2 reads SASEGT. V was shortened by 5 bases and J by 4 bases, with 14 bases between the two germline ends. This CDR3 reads CASSPWGRSTGELFF. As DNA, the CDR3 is TGTGCCAGCAGTCCTTGGGGGCGTAGCACCGGGGAGCTGTTTTTT.

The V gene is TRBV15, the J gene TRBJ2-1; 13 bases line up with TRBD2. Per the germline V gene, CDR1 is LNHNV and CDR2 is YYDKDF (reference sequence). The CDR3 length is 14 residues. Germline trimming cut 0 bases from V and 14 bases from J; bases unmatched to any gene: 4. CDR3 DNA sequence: TGTGCCACCAGCAGAGATAAGGGGACTAGCGGGAAGTTCTTC. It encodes CATSRDKGTSGKFF.

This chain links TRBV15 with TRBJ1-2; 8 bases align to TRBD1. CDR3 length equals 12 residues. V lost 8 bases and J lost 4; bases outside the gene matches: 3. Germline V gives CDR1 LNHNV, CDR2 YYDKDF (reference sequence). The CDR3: CATYTGGYGYTF. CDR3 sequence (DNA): TGTGCCACCTATACAGGGGGCTATGGCTACACCTTC.

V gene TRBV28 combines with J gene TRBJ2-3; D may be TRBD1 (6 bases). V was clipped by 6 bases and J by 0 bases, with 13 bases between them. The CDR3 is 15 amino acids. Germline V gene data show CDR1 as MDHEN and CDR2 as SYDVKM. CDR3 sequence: CASSRTVSSTDTQYF. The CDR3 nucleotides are TGTGCCAGCAGCCGGACAGTTTCTAGCACAGATACGCAGTATTTT. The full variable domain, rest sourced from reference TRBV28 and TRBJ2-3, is DVKVTQSSRYLVKRTGEKVFLECVQDMDHENMFWYRQDPGLGLRLIYFSYDVKMKEKGDIPEGYSVSREKKERFSLILESASTNQTSMYLCASSRTVSSTDTQYFGPGTRLTVL.